This T cell receptor beta chain was identified in a study of PD-1 blockade in classical Hodgkin lymphoma. Study results and caveats: Newly diagnosed patients and complete responders had comparable diversity at baseline. Nothing has yet pinned down what causes the repertoire differences, possibly disease activity or prior therapy. While CD8+ TCR diversity did not rise significantly by C4D1, CD4+ TCR diversity did. Among the patients, those starting nivolumab under 1 year after ASCT were excluded.

Repertoires were generated with immunoSEQ multiplex PCR, while TCRdb's copy carries only in-frame clones and drops some. Of 25,000 to 35,000 clones listed, approximately 66% are singletons. Germline V gene lookup returns CDR1 MNHNS and CDR2 SASEGT. The length of the CDR3 is 11 residues. Trimming removed 8 bases at V and 4 bases at J, with 8 bases between. Relapses following autologous stem cell transplantation were seen in all patients, with brentuximab vedotin exposure varying. This clone was observed a single time. What it binds is unknown. The chain employs TRBV6-1 and TRBJ1-2; the D gene is possibly TRBD1 (5 bases). The source is a human donor with classical Hodgkin lymphoma. This sample comprised peripheral blood mononuclear cells (PBMCs), obtained before the second cycle of nivolumab. The CDR3 DNA sequence: TGTGCCAGCCGACAGACCTATGGCTACACCTTC. As protein: CASRQTYGYTF.